Below, 7 T cell receptor beta chains from the same sample are listed, as sequenced in a study of T cells in Graves' hyperthyroidism and ophthalmopathy. Authors of the study amplified TCR beta CDR3 regions from RNA transcripts. The TCR CDR3 first-round RT-PCR relied on the HTBI primer set. MiXCR, applied by TCRdb to the multiplex PCR reads, yields one record per CDR3 protein. The sample carries fewer than 450,000 distinct CDR3 sequences, about 17% recorded once. Sample: blood. These receptors originate from a woman in her twenties or thirties with Graves' hyperthyroidism that later progressed to Graves' ophthalmopathy.

This clonotype has at least ten counts. The V and J genes are TRBV5-1 and TRBJ2-7; D is unresolved. V was shortened by 0 bases and J by 1 base, with 8 bases between the two germline ends. The CDR3 length is 14 residues. CDR1 SGHRS and CDR2 YFSETQ come from the germline V gene. The CDR3 DNA follows: TGCGCCAGCAGCTTGGAGCAGTTATCCTACGAGCAGTACTTC. Translating it yields CASSLEQLSYEQYF.

This clonotype has a count of ten or more. V and J are TRBV27 and TRBJ1-3; D ambiguous. The V gene lost 2 bases and the J gene lost 2 bases, with 10 bases spanning the gap. The CDR3 consists of 15 residues. Germline V CDR1 and CDR2: MNHEY, SMNVEV (reference sequence). CDR3 DNA sequence: TGTGCCAGCAGTTTACTTGGAAATCCTGGAAACACCATATATTTT. Protein sequence: CASSLLGNPGNTIYF.

This clonotype was picked up many times. The chain employs TRBV6-6 and TRBJ1-4; tentatively, D is TRBD1 (5 bases). This CDR3 spans 18 amino acids. The V gene's germline CDR1 is MNHNY and CDR2 SVGAGI (reference sequence). The V and J ends lost 0 bases and 4 bases respectively, with 18 bases between them. CDR3 bases: TGTGCCAGCAGTTACTCGTACTCCAAGGGGAGAGATAATGAAAAACTGTTTTTT. It encodes CASSYSYSKGRDNEKLFF.

This clonotype was counted between two and nine times. V usage is TRBV5-1 and J usage is TRBJ2-1, with 12 bases lining up with TRBD2. Looked up from germline, CDR1 is SGHRS and CDR2 is YFSETQ. This CDR3 has 17 residues. V lost 4 bases to trimming and J lost 4 bases; unmatched junction nucleotides: 9. CDR3 loop: CASSQNGLAGIYNEQFF. The CDR3 DNA sequence: TGCGCCAGCAGCCAAAACGGACTAGCGGGGATATACAATGAGCAGTTCTTC.

This clonotype showed up many times. The rearrangement uses TRBV28 and TRBJ1-4; 9 bases are a match to TRBD1. Trimming at V came to 5 bases and at J to 7 bases, leaving 8 bases not matched to a gene. The CDR3 loop spans 15 amino acids. In germline, CDR1 is MDHEN, CDR2 SYDVKM. DNA for the CDR3: TGTGCCAGCAGTACCCGGGACAGGGAATTTGAAAAACTGTTTTTT. Translation gives CASSTRDREFEKLFF. Full variable domain (missing parts from reference TRBV28 and TRBJ1-4): DVKVTQSSRYLVKRTGEKVFLECVQDMDHENMFWYRQDPGLGLRLIYFSYDVKMKEKGDIPEGYSVSREKKERFSLILESASTNQTSMYLCASSTRDREFEKLFFGSGTQLSVL.

This clonotype was observed a few times. One end of the junction fails to match germline, which may point to a read error. The chain recombines TRBV5-1 with TRBJ1-5; D may be TRBD1 (6 bases). The germline CDR1 and CDR2 sequences are SGHRS and YFSETQ. The CDR3 contains 14 residues. CDR3 in DNA: TGTGCCAGCAGCCCATTCGGACAGAATCAGCCCCAGCATTTT. It codes for CASSPFGQNQPQHF. Based on the CDR3 plus reference TRBV5-1 and TRBJ1-5, the full variable domain is KAGVTQTPRYLIKTRGQQVTLSCSPISGHRSVSWYQQTPGQGLQFLFEYFSETQRNKGNFPGRFSGRQFSNSRSEMNVSTLELGDSALYLCASSPFGQNQPQHFGDGTRLSIL.

This clonotype was seen repeatedly, ten times or more. CDR3 in amino acids: CASSYSQDRSNYGYTF. The CDR3, as DNA: TGTGCCAGCAGTTACTCCCAGGACAGGTCGAACTATGGCTACACCTTC. The rearrangement uses TRBV6-5 and TRBJ1-2; 7 bases line up with TRBD1. V lost 0 bases and J lost 2; bases outside the gene matches: 6. There are 16 residues in the CDR3. Germline CDR1 reads MNHEY; CDR2 reads SVGAGI.